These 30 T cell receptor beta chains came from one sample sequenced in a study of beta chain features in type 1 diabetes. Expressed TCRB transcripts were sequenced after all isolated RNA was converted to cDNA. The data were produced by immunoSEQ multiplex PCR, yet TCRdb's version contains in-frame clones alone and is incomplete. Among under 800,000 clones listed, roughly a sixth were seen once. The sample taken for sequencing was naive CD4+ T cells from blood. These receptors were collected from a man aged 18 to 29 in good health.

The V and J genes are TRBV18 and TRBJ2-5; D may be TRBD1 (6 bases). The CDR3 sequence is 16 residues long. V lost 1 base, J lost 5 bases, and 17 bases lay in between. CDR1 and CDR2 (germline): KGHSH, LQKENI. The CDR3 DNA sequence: TGTGCCAGCTCACCACGGCAGGGGCAGTTTCGGGAGACCCAGTACTTC. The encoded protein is CASSPRQGQFRETQYF.

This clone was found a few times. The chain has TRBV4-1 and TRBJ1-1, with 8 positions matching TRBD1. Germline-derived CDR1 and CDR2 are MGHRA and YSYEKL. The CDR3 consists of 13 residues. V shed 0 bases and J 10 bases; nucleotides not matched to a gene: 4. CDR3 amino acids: CASSQDDRGRAFF. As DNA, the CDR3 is TGCGCCAGCAGCCAAGATGACAGGGGACGAGCTTTCTTT.

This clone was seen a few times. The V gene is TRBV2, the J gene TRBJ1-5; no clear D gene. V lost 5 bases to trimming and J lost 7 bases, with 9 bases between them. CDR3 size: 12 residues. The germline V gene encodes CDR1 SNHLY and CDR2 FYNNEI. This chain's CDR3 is CASSPTRQPQHF. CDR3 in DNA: TGTGCCAGCAGTCCCACACGACAGCCCCAGCATTTT.

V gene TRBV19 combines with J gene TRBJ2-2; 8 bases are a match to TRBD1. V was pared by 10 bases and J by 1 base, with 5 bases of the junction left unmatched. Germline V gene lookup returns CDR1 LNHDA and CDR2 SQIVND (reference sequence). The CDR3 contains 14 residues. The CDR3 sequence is CAIRGQGNTGELFF. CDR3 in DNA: TGTGCCATCCGAGGACAGGGGAACACCGGGGAGCTGTTTTTT.

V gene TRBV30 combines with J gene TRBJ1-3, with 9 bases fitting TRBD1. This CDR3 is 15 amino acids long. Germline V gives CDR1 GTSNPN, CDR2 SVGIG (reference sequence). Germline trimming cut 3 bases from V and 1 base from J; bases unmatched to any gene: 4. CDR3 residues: CAWRYRGQSGNTIYF. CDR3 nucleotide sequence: TGTGCCTGGAGGTACAGGGGGCAGTCTGGAAACACCATATATTTT.

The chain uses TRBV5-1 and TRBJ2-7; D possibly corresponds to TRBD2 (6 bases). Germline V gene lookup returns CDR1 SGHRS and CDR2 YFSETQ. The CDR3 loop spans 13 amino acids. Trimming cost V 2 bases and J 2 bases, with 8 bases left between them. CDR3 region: CASSFRLAYEQYF. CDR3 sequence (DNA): TGCGCCAGCAGCTTCCGACTAGCCTACGAGCAGTACTTC.

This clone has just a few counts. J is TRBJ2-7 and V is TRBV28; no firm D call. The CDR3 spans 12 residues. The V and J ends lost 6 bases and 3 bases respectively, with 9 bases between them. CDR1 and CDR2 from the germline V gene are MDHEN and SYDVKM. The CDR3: CASRGQHYEQYF. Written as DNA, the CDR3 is TGTGCCAGCAGAGGGCAGCACTACGAGCAGTACTTC.

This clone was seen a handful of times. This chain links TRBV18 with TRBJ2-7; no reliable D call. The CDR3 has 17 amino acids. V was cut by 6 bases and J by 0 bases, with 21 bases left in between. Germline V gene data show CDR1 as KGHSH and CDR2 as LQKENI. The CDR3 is CASSPRLTPLASYEQYF. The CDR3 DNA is TGTGCCAGCTCTCCCCGGTTGACCCCTCTGGCCTCCTACGAGCAGTACTTC.

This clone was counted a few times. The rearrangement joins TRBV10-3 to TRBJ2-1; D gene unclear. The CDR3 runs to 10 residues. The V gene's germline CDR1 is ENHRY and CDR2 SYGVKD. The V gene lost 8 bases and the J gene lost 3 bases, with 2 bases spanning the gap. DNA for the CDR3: TGTGCCATCGGCTACAATGAGCAGTTCTTC. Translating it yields CAIGYNEQFF.

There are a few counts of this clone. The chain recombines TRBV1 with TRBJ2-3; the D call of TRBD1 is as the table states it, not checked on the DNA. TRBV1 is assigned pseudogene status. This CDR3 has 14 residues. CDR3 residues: CTPCRAELSDTQYF. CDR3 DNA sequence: TGCACCCCCTGCAGGGCCGAGTTGTCAGATACGCAGTATTTT.

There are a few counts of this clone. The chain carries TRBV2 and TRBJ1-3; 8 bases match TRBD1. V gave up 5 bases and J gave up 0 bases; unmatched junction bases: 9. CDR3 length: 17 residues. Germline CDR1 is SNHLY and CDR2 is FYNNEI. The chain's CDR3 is CASSRTGLIFSGNTIYF. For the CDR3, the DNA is TGTGCCAGCAGTCGGACAGGGCTGATCTTCTCTGGAAACACCATATATTTT.

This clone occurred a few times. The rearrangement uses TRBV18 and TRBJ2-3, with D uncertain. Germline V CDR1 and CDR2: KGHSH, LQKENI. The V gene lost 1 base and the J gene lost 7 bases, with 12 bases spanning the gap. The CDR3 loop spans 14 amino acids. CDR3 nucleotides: TGTGCCAGCTCACCACTACTCGTTGTAAATACGCAGTATTTT. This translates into CASSPLLVVNTQYF.

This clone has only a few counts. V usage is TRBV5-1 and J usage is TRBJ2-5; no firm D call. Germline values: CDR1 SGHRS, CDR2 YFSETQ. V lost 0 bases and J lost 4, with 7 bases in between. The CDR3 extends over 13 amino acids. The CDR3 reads CASSLGQRETQYF. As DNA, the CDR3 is TGCGCCAGCAGCTTGGGGCAGCGAGAGACCCAGTACTTC.

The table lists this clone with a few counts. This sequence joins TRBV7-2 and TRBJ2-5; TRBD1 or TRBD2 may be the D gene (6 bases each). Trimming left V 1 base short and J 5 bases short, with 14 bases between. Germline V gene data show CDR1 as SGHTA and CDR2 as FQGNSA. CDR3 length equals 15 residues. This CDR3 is CASSLVTGAGETQYF. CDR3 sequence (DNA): TGTGCCAGCAGCTTAGTAACGGGGGCAGGGGAGACCCAGTACTTC.

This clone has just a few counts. The CDR3 bases are TGTGCCAGCAGTGACAACCCCCCCTCGGGGGGCTACGAGCAGTACTTC. This gives the protein CASSDNPPSGGYEQYF. The chain employs TRBV6-1 and TRBJ2-7; TRBD2 agrees at 7 bases. CDR3 size: 16 residues. Germline V gene data show CDR1 as MNHNS and CDR2 as SASEGT. V trimming: 3 bases; J trimming: 3 bases; junction bases outside the gene matches: 11.

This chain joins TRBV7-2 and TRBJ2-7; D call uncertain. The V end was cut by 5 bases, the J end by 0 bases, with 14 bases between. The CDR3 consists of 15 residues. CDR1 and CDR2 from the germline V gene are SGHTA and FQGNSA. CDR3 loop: CASSPSWGFSYEQYF. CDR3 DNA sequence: TGTGCCAGCAGCCCCTCGTGGGGTTTCTCCTACGAGCAGTACTTC.

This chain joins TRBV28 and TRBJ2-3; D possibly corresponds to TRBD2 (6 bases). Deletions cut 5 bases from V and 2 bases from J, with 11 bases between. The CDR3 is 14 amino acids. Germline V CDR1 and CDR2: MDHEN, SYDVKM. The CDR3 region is CASSVGGVTDTQYF. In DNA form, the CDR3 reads TGTGCCAGCAGTGTGGGGGGAGTCACAGATACGCAGTATTTT.

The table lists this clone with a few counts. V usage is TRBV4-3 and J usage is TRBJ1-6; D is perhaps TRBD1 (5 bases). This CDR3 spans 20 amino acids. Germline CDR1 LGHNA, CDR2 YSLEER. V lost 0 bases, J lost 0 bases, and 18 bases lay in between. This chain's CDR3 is CASSQDFIGHRFSYNSPLHF. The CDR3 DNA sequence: TGCGCCAGCAGCCAAGATTTTATAGGACACCGTTTCTCCTATAATTCACCCCTCCACTTT.

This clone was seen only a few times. As DNA, the CDR3 is TGTGCCAGCAGTTATAAGAAAGGGAGGAGCGAAGCTTTCTTT. It is translated as CASSYKKGRSEAFF. The chain employs TRBV6-5 and TRBJ1-1; unclear D gene. Per germline, CDR1 MNHEY and CDR2 SVGAGI. The CDR3 is made up of 14 amino acids. The V gene lost 3 bases and the J gene lost 8 bases, with 16 bases spanning the gap.

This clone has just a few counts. The CDR3 coding sequence is TGTGCCATGCGCCTGTTTTGGACCCAGTACTTC. Protein sequence: CAMRLFWTQYF. J is TRBJ2-5 and V is TRBV10-3, with unresolved D. V shed 9 bases and J shed 7 bases, with 12 bases lying between them. Germline-derived CDR1 and CDR2 are ENHRY and SYGVKD. The CDR3 sequence is 11 residues long.

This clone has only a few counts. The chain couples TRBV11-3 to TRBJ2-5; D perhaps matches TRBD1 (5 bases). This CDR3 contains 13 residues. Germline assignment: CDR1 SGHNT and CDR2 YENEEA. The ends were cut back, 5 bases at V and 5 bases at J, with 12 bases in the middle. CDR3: CASSRRVIETQYF. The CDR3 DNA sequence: TGTGCCAGCAGCCGCAGGGTGATCGAGACCCAGTACTTC.

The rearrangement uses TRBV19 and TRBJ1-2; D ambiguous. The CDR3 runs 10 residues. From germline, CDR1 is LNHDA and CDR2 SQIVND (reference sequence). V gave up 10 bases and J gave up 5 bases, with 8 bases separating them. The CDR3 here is CAIYSYGYTF. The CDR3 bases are TGTGCCATCTACAGTTATGGCTACACCTTC.

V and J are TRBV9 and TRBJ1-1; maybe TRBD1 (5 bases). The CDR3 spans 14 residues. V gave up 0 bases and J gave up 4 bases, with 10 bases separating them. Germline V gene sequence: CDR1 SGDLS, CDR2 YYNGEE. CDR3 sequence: CASSVATRGTEAFF. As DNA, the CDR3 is TGTGCCAGCAGCGTAGCTACGAGGGGCACTGAAGCTTTCTTT.

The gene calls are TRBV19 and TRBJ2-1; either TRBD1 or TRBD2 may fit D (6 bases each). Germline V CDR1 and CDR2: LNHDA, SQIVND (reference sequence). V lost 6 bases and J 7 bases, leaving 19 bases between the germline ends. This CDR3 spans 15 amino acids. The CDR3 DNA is TGTGCCAGTAGCCCAAGGAGGGGGAAAAGGAATGAGCAGTTCTTC. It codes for CASSPRRGKRNEQFF.

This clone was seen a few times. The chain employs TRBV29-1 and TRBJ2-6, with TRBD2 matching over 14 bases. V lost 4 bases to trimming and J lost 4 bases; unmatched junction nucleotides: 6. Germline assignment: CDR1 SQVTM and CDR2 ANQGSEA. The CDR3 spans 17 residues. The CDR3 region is CSVGSTSGGAGANVLTF. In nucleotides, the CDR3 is TGCAGCGTTGGTTCGACTAGCGGGGGGGCCGGGGCCAACGTCCTGACTTTC.

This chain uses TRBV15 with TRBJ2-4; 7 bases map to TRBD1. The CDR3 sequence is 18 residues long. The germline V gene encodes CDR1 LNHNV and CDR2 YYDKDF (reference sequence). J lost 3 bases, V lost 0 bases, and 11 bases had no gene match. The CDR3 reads CATSRDWAADRLKNIQYF. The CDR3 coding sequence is TGTGCCACCAGCAGAGATTGGGCCGCGGACAGGCTCAAAAACATTCAGTACTTC.

The CDR3 nucleotides read TGTGCCAGCAGCTTGGCCGACAACAGGGGATTTGAGACCCAGTACTTC. Translating gives CASSLADNRGFETQYF. V is TRBV5-6 and J is TRBJ2-5; the match to TRBD1 covers 7 bases. Germline CDR1 and CDR2: SGHDT and YYEEEE. V gave up 0 bases and J gave up 5 bases; unmatched junction bases: 10. The CDR3 covers 16 residues.

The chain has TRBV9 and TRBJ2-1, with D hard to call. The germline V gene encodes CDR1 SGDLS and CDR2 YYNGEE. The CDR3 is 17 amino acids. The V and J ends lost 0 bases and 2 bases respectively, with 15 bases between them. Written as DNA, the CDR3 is TGTGCCAGCAGCGTAGCCGGATCCTTATGGGCCTACAATGAGCAGTTCTTC. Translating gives CASSVAGSLWAYNEQFF.

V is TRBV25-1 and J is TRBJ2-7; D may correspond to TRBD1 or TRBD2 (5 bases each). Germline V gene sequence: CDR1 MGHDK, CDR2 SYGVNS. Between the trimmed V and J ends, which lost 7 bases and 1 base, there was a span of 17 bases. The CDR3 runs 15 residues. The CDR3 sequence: CASTRGLTGSYEQYF. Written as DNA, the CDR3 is TGTGCCAGCACCCGGGGCCTGACTGGGTCCTACGAGCAGTACTTC.

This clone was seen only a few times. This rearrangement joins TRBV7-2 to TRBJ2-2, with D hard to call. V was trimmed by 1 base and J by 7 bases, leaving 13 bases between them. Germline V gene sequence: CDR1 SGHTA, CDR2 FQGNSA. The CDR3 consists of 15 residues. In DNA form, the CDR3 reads TGTGCCAGCAGCTTAGTGTGGGGTTCGGGCGGGGAGCTGTTTTTT. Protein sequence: CASSLVWGSGGELFF.